The present entry profiles one T cell receptor (beta chain) with its context. Original processing methods: Amplification from reference gene primers served as the basis for estimated nucleated cell counts. Here immunoSEQ multiplex PCR was the method, and the copy in TCRdb shows in-frame clones only, minus some. V, J and clone size are those of that table, while D and trimming were read from the DNA. Counted here are hundreds of thousands of clones, approximately 87% occurring once; the ten biggest clones make up under 4.5%. The sample originates from a study of blood T cell repertoires in COVID-19. In the study overall: Specimens from acute and convalescent COVID-19 originated in the United States, Italy and Spain. In each case, the material was cDNA or gDNA derived from T cells, B-cell-depleted T cells, or PBMCs.

Looked up from germline, CDR1 is SGHAT and CDR2 is FQDESV (reference sequence). The CDR3 is made up of 15 amino acids. Germline trimming cut 5 bases from V and 6 bases from J; bases unmatched to any gene: 3. Sequenced: peripheral blood. This clonotype was sampled from a woman in her forties or fifties with active or convalescent COVID-19. V gene TRBV11-1 combines with J gene TRBJ2-1; TRBD2 aligns across 14 bases. In nucleotides, the CDR3 is TGTGCCAGCAGCCGCGGGACTAGCGGGAGCAATGAGCAGTTCTTC. Amino acid sequence: CASSRGTSGSNEQFF.